This T cell receptor (beta chain) came from a study of cytomegalovirus exposure and HLA in healthy donors. CDR3 length: 16 residues. The germline gives CDR1 SGHNT, CDR2 YYREEE (reference sequence). V was trimmed by 4 bases and J by 5 bases, leaving 22 bases between them. Among the donors, all were healthy bone marrow donors. Each donor was nominally healthy when sampled (though unrecorded immune exposures were likely). Whole-study results and caveats: Among the sequence variants, a highly shared cluster was likely an artifact of sequencing. Donors belonging to an Asian-associated ancestry cluster reportedly showed fewer N-insertions in productive TCRs than the 666-donor mean, according to what a later analysis found.

Remarks on this clone: Its antigen is unidentified.

Researchers ran the PCR with 60 Vbeta and 13 Jbeta primers. The repertoire was sequenced with immunoSEQ multiplex PCR; TCRdb's copy has only in-frame clones and lacks some. The sample lists just over 150,000 clones, 80% to 90% seen once, with just under 2% in the top ten. J is TRBJ2-7 and V is TRBV5-4, with a tentative D call TRBD2 (5 bases). The clonotype was recovered from a woman under 30 in good health and CMV-seronegative. What was sequenced was PBMCs. The CDR3 is CASSVSLGAHGNEQYF. CDR3 bases: TGTGCCAGCAGCGTATCTTTGGGTGCCCACGGGAACGAGCAGTACTTC. Full variable domain (remainder filled in from reference TRBV5-4 and TRBJ2-7): ETGVTQSPTHLIKTRGQQVTLRCSSQSGHNTVSWYQQALGQGPQFIFQYYREEENGRGNFPPRFSGLQFPNYSSELNVNALELDDSALYLCASSVSLGAHGNEQYFGPGTRLTVT.